This T cell receptor beta chain was sequenced in a study of T cell responses to AZD1222 COVID-19 vaccine. General observations from the study: Sampling captured repertoires only after the peak T cell response. The donor group comprised mostly white British people and more females; the analysis possibly underestimated clonal diversity. Increased Spike-specific TCR breadth and depth were observed after two AZD1222 doses.

The germline V and J ends were trimmed by 4 bases and 5 bases, with 15 bases remaining between them. The CDR3 runs to 14 residues. The V gene's germline CDR1 is SGHDT and CDR2 YYEEEE. Repertoires were generated with immunoSEQ multiplex PCR, while TCRdb's copy carries only in-frame clones and drops some. Here the sample spans 100,000 to 120,000 clones, more than 75% being singletons. Turning to this clone: Its target is unknown.

Sequenced material: peripheral blood, taken on day 0 of AZD1222 vaccination. The V gene is TRBV5-6, the J gene TRBJ1-1; possibly TRBD1 for D (5 bases). The TCR comes from an adult in good health. The CDR3 spells CASSPYWGGTEAFF. The CDR3 DNA sequence: TGTGCCAGCAGCCCTTATTGGGGCGGAACTGAAGCTTTCTTT.